The rows below give T cell receptor beta chains drawn from one sample of a study of blood T cells in healthy people across ages. TCRdb used MiXCR to reprocess the 5' RACE reads, holding one entry per CDR3 protein. The top ten clones hold about an eighth of a sample with around 1.1 million distinct CDR3 sequences, around two fifths of them seen once. The sequenced sample consisted of blood. These receptors were obtained from a man between 18 and 35 years old in good health. Both conserved end residues are part of each CDR3. D genes are given only for firm matches. A row's size may be missing; if present it is once, few, many or a size class.

>-|TRBV9|-|TRBJ2-7
CASSLLASPPSYEQYF
TGTGCCAGCAGCCTTCTAGCGTCGCCGCCCTCCTACGAGCAGTACTTC
>TRBD1|TRBV20-1|-|TRBJ1-4
CSAREDRGLEKLFF
TGCAGTGCTAGAGAGGACAGGGGGCTAGAAAAACTGTTTTTT
>-|TRBV10-3|-|TRBJ2-1
CAITSPQGDQNNEQFF
TGTGCCATCACCAGCCCCCAGGGTGACCAGAACAATGAGCAGTTCTTC
>TRBD1|TRBV20-1|-|TRBJ1-5
CSAGTGGGYSNQPQHF
TGCAGTGCTGGGACAGGGGGCGGTTATAGCAATCAGCCCCAGCATTTT
>TRBD1|TRBV6-2/TRBV6-3|-|TRBJ1-5
CASSGGQGRQPQHF
TGTGCCAGCAGTGGTGGACAGGGAAGACAGCCCCAGCATTTT
>-|TRBV11-2|few|TRBJ2-3
CASSPFSPEWDTQYF
TGTGCCAGCAGCCCCTTCTCCCCCGAGTGGGATACGCAGTATTTT
>TRBD2|TRBV20-1|many|TRBJ2-3
CSARPASGRTDTQYF
TGCAGTGCTAGACCTGCTAGCGGGCGCACAGATACGCAGTATTTT
>-|TRBV29-1|few|TRBJ1-2
CSVGRTETNYGYTF
TGCAGCGTTGGTAGGACAGAGACTAACTATGGCTACACCTTC
>-|TRBV6-1|-|TRBJ2-1
CASSGGPRDNEQFF
TGTGCCAGCAGCGGAGGGCCCCGAGACAATGAGCAGTTCTTC
>-|TRBV12-3/TRBV12-4|few|TRBJ2-3
CASSPRGASTDTQYF
TGTGCCAGCAGTCCCCGTGGGGCTAGCACAGATACGCAGTATTTT
>TRBD1|TRBV5-1|few|TRBJ2-1
CASSFPQGPINEQFF
TGCGCCAGCAGCTTCCCACAGGGGCCTATCAATGAGCAGTTCTTC
>TRBD1|TRBV5-1|-|TRBJ1-1
CASTGTGDTEAFF
TGCGCCAGCACCGGGACAGGGGACACTGAAGCTTTCTTT
>-|TRBV20-1|-|TRBJ2-7
CSARKDAIDEQYF
TGCAGTGCTAGAAAAGACGCTATCGACGAGCAGTACTTC
>TRBD1|TRBV12-3/TRBV12-4|-|TRBJ1-2
CASSRTGDRSYGYTF
TGTGCCAGCAGCCGGACAGGGGATAGAAGCTATGGCTACACCTTC
>-|TRBV11-2|-|TRBJ2-3
CASSLDLNTDTQYF
TGTGCCAGCAGCTTAGATCTCAACACAGATACGCAGTATTTT
>TRBD1|TRBV12-3/TRBV12-4|-|TRBJ2-1
CANLQGGEQFF
TGTGCCAACTTACAGGGGGGTGAGCAGTTCTTC
>-|TRBV7-9|few|TRBJ2-5
CASSLVLSQETQYF
TGTGCCAGCAGCTTAGTGCTCAGCCAAGAGACCCAGTACTTC
>-|TRBV5-6|-|TRBJ1-2
CASSSGSLNHYGYTF
TGTGCCAGCAGCTCGGGCAGCTTGAACCACTATGGCTACACCTTC
>TRBD1|TRBV12-3/TRBV12-4|-|TRBJ1-1
CASRYGTGTEAFF
TGTGCCAGCAGATATGGGACAGGGACTGAAGCTTTCTTT
>-|TRBV29-1|many|TRBJ2-1
CSSPGRSDEQFF
TGCAGCTCCCCGGGGAGGTCGGATGAGCAGTTCTTC
>-|TRBV20-1|-|TRBJ2-3
CSARGAPCSTDTQYF
TGCAGCGCTAGAGGAGCCCCATGCTCGACAGATACGCAGTATTTT
>-|TRBV9|few|TRBJ1-1
CASSVAGDRGGTEAFF
TGTGCCAGCAGCGTAGCCGGGGACCGGGGTGGAACTGAAGCTTTCTTT
>TRBD2|TRBV7-2|-|TRBJ2-3
CTSSFLAGGGDTQYF
TGTACCAGCAGCTTCCTAGCGGGGGGTGGAGATACGCAGTATTTT
>-|TRBV7-9|-|TRBJ2-7
CASSLLNSATIPGQYF
TGTGCCAGCAGCCTTCTGAATTCGGCTACGATCCCCGGGCAGTACTTC
>TRBD1|TRBV4-3|-|TRBJ1-1
CASSQEEGATAFF
TGCGCCAGCAGCCAAGAGGAGGGGGCTACAGCTTTCTTT
>-|TRBV4-1|-|TRBJ2-1
CASSQGGSAAYNEQFF
TGCGCCAGCAGCCAAGGCGGTAGCGCGGCCTACAATGAGCAGTTCTTC
>-|TRBV12-3/TRBV12-4|-|TRBJ1-5
CASSLTASNQPQHF
TGTGCCAGCAGTTTGACTGCTAGCAATCAGCCCCAGCATTTT
>-|TRBV29-1|-|TRBJ1-2
CSVEDPDDCNYGYTF
TGCAGCGTTGAAGATCCCGACGATTGCAACTATGGCTACACCTTC
>TRBD1|TRBV7-9|few|TRBJ2-7
CASSLARQGRSYNEQYF
TGTGCCAGCAGCTTAGCCCGACAGGGCCGCTCCTACAATGAGCAGTACTTC
>TRBD2|TRBV20-1|few|TRBJ2-1
CSPYSSGGTYNEQFF
TGCAGTCCATATAGTAGCGGGGGGACTTACAATGAGCAGTTCTTC
>TRBD1|TRBV14|-|TRBJ2-7
CASSRRGRGFSYEQYF
TGTGCCAGCAGCCGCAGGGGGCGCGGTTTTAGCTACGAGCAGTACTTC
>TRBD1|TRBV6-2/TRBV6-3|-|TRBJ2-1
CASSYYKTGRLYNEQFF
TGTGCCAGCAGTTACTACAAGACAGGGAGACTGTACAATGAGCAGTTCTTC
>-|TRBV7-9|few|TRBJ2-7
CASSLSFPMDDEQYF
TGTGCCAGCAGCTTATCATTTCCGATGGACGACGAGCAGTACTTC
>TRBD2|TRBV11-1|-|TRBJ2-1
CASSFLRGETYEQFF
TGTGCCAGCAGCTTTTTGCGGGGGGAAACCTATGAGCAGTTCTTC
>-|TRBV4-1|-|TRBJ2-3
CASSRVRRSDTQYF
TGCGCCAGCAGCCGCGTTCGGCGGTCAGATACGCAGTATTTT
>TRBD2|TRBV7-8|-|TRBJ2-1
CASSLAGLAVFNEQFF
TGTGCCAGCAGCTTAGCGGGACTAGCGGTATTCAATGAGCAGTTCTTC
>-|TRBV5-1|-|TRBJ1-5
CASSPTSSNQPQHF
TGCGCCAGCAGCCCGACTAGTAGCAATCAGCCCCAGCATTTT
>-|TRBV27|-|TRBJ1-5
CASSPPGDSGQPQHF
TGTGCCAGCAGTCCCCCGGGAGACTCGGGACAGCCCCAGCATTTT
>TRBD2|TRBV4-3|-|TRBJ2-5
CASSQDLFPSGQETQYF
TGCGCCAGCAGCCAAGATCTTTTTCCTAGCGGCCAAGAGACCCAGTACTTC
>-|TRBV3-1|-|TRBJ1-2
CASRPGANYGYTF
TGTGCCAGCAGGCCCGGGGCAAACTATGGCTACACCTTC
>TRBD2|TRBV5-1|-|TRBJ2-7
CASSFPAGGSSYEQYF
TGCGCCAGCAGCTTCCCTGCGGGGGGTAGCTCCTACGAGCAGTACTTC
>-|TRBV5-1|-|TRBJ2-3
CASSLLWGPGNTQYF
TGCGCCAGCAGCTTGTTGTGGGGCCCTGGAAATACGCAGTATTTT
>TRBD1|TRBV30|few|TRBJ2-7
CALSPRDRDEQYF
TGTGCCTTATCACCCCGGGACAGGGACGAGCAGTACTTC
>TRBD1|TRBV9|-|TRBJ1-1
CASSPRRGHNTEAFF
TGTGCCAGCAGCCCGAGAAGGGGGCATAACACTGAAGCTTTCTTT
>TRBD1|TRBV6-5|few|TRBJ1-4
CASSYLGQVNEKLFF
TGTGCCAGCAGTTACCTGGGACAGGTTAATGAAAAACTGTTTTTT
>-|TRBV5-1|-|TRBJ2-1
CASSSGPLSDEQFF
TGCGCCAGCAGCTCGGGACCGCTAAGCGATGAGCAGTTCTTC